These 15 T cell receptor beta chains were all obtained from the same sample, sequenced in a study of blood T cell repertoires in COVID-19. Measured with immunoSEQ multiplex PCR; TCRdb has only the in-frame clones, and not every one. The data hold 40,000 to 50,000 clones, with about nine tenths observed a single time. Sequencing was performed on peripheral blood. The receptors here all came from a man between 45 and 60 years old with active COVID-19.

This clone has a handful of counts. The chain has TRBV4-2 and TRBJ1-4, with D unresolved. Trimming removed 0 bases at V and 4 bases at J, with 9 bases between. Germline loops: CDR1 LGHNA, CDR2 YNFKEQ. The CDR3 extends over 15 amino acids. The CDR3 nucleotides read TGTGCCAGCAGCCAAGAGGCAGCGTATAATGAAAAACTGTTTTTT. Translation gives CASSQEAAYNEKLFF.

This clone showed up just once. V usage is TRBV19 and J usage is TRBJ2-3, with 10 positions matching TRBD2. The CDR3 contains 15 residues. Germline CDR1 LNHDA, CDR2 SQIVND (reference sequence). V gave up 6 bases and J gave up 3 bases; unmatched junction bases: 6. CDR3 in amino acids: CASREREGLTDTQYF. The DNA for the CDR3 is TGTGCCAGTAGAGAGCGGGAGGGCCTGACAGATACGCAGTATTTT.

CDR3 sequence reads: CATSRDLGGEQFF. CDR3 coding DNA: TGTGCCACCAGCAGAGATTTGGGGGGTGAGCAGTTCTTC. This chain joins TRBV15 and TRBJ2-1, with D tentatively TRBD2 (6 bases). CDR1 is LNHNV and CDR2 is YYDKDF in the germline V gene (reference sequence). The germline V and J ends were trimmed by 0 bases and 9 bases, with 9 bases remaining between them. This CDR3 comprises 13 residues. The entire variable domain, with the rest obtained from reference TRBV15 and TRBJ2-1, is as follows: DAMVIQNPRYQVTQFGKPVTLSCSQTLNHNVMYWYQQKSSQAPKLLFHYYDKDFNNEADTPDNFQSRRPNTSFCFLDIRSPGLGDTAMYLCATSRDLGGEQFFGPGTRLTVL.

V is TRBV4-1 and J is TRBJ2-2; 7 positions match TRBD2. J gave up 4 bases and V 1 base, and 3 bases lay outside the gene matches. The CDR3 contains 15 residues. Germline assignment: CDR1 MGHRA and CDR2 YSYEKL. The CDR3 coding sequence is TGCGCCAGCAGCCAAGCGGCGGGAGCCACCGGGGAGCTGTTTTTT. Amino acid sequence: CASSQAAGATGELFF.

The rearrangement uses TRBV7-9 and TRBJ2-6; the D gene is possibly TRBD2 (6 bases). The V gene's germline CDR1 is SEHNR and CDR2 FQNEAQ (reference sequence). V gave up 2 bases and J gave up 0 bases, with 14 bases separating them. CDR3 size: 18 residues. CDR3 sequence reads: CASSLPAGPSSGANVLTF. The CDR3, as DNA: TGTGCCAGCAGCTTACCAGCGGGCCCCAGCTCTGGGGCCAACGTCCTGACTTTC.

This chain uses TRBV3-1 (or the pseudogene TRBV3-2) with TRBJ2-1; maybe TRBD2 (6 bases). V lost 7 bases and J 7 bases, leaving 11 bases between the germline ends. The CDR3 length is 12 residues. Germline values: CDR1 LGHDT, CDR2 YNNKEL (reference sequence). The CDR3 DNA follows: TGTGCCAGCACCCCGGGGAGGAATGAGCAGTTCTTC. Translating it yields CASTPGRNEQFF.

The sample holds a few counts of this clone. This chain connects TRBV27 to TRBJ1-6, with TRBD1 as a possible D gene (5 bases). The CDR3 sequence is 12 residues long. The V gene lost 8 bases and the J gene lost 7 bases, with 9 bases spanning the gap. Germline CDR1 is MNHEY and CDR2 is SMNVEV (reference sequence). The CDR3 coding sequence is TGTGCCAGCCGCCCAGGGAATTCACCCCTCCACTTT. Protein product: CASRPGNSPLHF.

The chain couples TRBV5-6 to TRBJ2-1, with D possibly being TRBD2 (5 bases). CDR1 is SGHDT, CDR2 YYEEEE, per germline. Trimming pared 4 bases from V and 6 bases from J, leaving 17 bases between. The CDR3 contains 15 residues. CDR3 region: CASSLLAHSGNEQFF. The DNA for the CDR3 is TGTGCCAGCAGCCTGCTAGCTCATAGTGGCAATGAGCAGTTCTTC.

This rearrangement joins TRBV24-1 to TRBJ1-5, with a possible D match to TRBD1 (6 bases). CDR1 is KGHDR, CDR2 SFDVKD, per germline. This CDR3 spans 16 amino acids. The V end was cut by 5 bases, the J end by 5 bases, with 18 bases between. CDR3 in amino acids: CATSARNGQPHQPQHF. In DNA form, the CDR3 reads TGTGCCACCAGTGCCCGAAATGGACAGCCGCATCAGCCCCAGCATTTT.

The J gene is TRBJ2-2, the V gene TRBV5-6; 9 bases agree with TRBD2. The CDR3 extends over 16 amino acids. Germline CDR1 reads SGHDT; CDR2 reads YYEEEE. Trimming at V came to 5 bases and at J to 0 bases, leaving 5 bases not matched to a gene. The CDR3 DNA follows: TGTGCCAGCAGGGATAGCGGGGGAGCGAACACCGGGGAGCTGTTTTTT. Amino acids: CASRDSGGANTGELFF.

This clone appeared a single time. This chain uses TRBV5-1 with TRBJ2-2; D is unresolved. The germline gives CDR1 SGHRS, CDR2 YFSETQ. The CDR3 totals 16 residues. V was clipped by 4 bases and J by 6 bases, with 19 bases between them. Here the CDR3 reads CASSPQTGTIAGELFF. The CDR3 region has the DNA TGCGCCAGCAGCCCCCAGACTGGAACCATCGCCGGGGAGCTGTTTTTT.

This clone was detected once. The V call is TRBV7-3, the J call TRBJ2-7, with D maybe TRBD2 (6 bases). The CDR3 spans 14 residues. V lost 5 bases and J 2 bases, leaving 13 bases between the germline ends. Germline CDR1 is SGHTA and CDR2 is FQGTGA. The CDR3 here is CASSPPGGTYEQYF. The DNA of the CDR3 is TGTGCCAGCAGCCCACCTGGAGGGACCTACGAGCAGTACTTC.

The V call is TRBV9, the J call TRBJ1-4; no firm D call. Trimming removed 2 bases from V and 1 base from J, with 12 bases in between. This CDR3 is 16 amino acids long. Germline-derived CDR1 and CDR2 are SGDLS and YYNGEE. CDR3 sequence reads: CASSVEVGETNEKLFF. The CDR3 DNA is TGTGCCAGCAGCGTTGAGGTCGGGGAAACTAATGAAAAACTGTTTTTT.

The rearrangement joins TRBV5-1 to TRBJ2-3; 12 nucleotides align to TRBD2. The germline gives CDR1 SGHRS, CDR2 YFSETQ. Unmatched junction bases numbered 1, after V lost 4 bases and J lost 1 base. This CDR3 is built from 15 residues. The CDR3 reads CASSGTSGRTDTQYF. CDR3 nucleotide sequence: TGCGCCAGCAGCGGGACTAGCGGGCGCACAGATACGCAGTATTTT.

The genes are TRBV24-1 and TRBJ2-7; the match to TRBD1 covers 9 bases. CDR1 is KGHDR, CDR2 SFDVKD, per germline. CDR3 length: 14 residues. With V trimmed by 7 bases and J by 5 bases, 8 bases remained unmatched. CDR3 in DNA: TGTGCCACCAGGGCCGGGACAGGGATCCACGAGCAGTACTTC. Amino acids: CATRAGTGIHEQYF.